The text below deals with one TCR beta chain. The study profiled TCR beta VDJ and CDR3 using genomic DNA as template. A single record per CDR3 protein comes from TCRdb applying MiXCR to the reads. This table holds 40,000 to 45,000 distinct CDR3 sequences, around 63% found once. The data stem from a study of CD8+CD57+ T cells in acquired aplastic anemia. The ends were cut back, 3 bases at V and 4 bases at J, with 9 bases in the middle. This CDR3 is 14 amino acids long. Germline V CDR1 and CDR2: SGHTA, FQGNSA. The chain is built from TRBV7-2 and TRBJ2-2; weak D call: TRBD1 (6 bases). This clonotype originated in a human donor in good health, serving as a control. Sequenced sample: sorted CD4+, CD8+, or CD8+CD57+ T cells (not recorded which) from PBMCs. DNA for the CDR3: TGTGCCAGCAGCTTTCAGGGGACCACCGGGGAGCTGTTTTTT. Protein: CASSFQGTTGELFF.